The table lists the clone carrying this T cell receptor (beta chain) with many counts. The sample belongs to a study of blood T cells in healthy people across ages. J lost 3 bases, V lost 6 bases, and 4 bases had no gene match. Germline CDR1 SQVTM, CDR2 ANQGSEA. The length of the CDR3 is 14 residues. It was with a sample-barcoded 5' primer and a J-beta primer mix that a second PCR of about 6 to 12 cycles was run. Using its own MiXCR run on the 5' RACE reads, TCRdb lists one record per CDR3 protein. The table has 1.5 million to 2 million distinct CDR3 sequences, roughly 27% seen once. This chain joins TRBV29-1 and TRBJ2-3, with 12 nucleotides matching TRBD2. The specimen sequenced was blood. This receptor was taken from a woman in her 30s in good health. CDR3 in amino acids: CSVSTSGGTDTQYF. Written as DNA, the CDR3 is TGCAGCGTCTCGACTAGCGGGGGAACAGATACGCAGTATTTT.